The 13 T cell receptor beta chains below all came from one sample that was sequenced in a study of blood T cell repertoires in COVID-19. The protocol was immunoSEQ multiplex PCR, while the TCRdb copy is restricted to in-frame clones and leaves out a portion. The top ten hold around 5.1% of the sample, which has 90,000 to 100,000 clones, 75% to 95% seen once. Sample: peripheral blood. Receptors were obtained from a man aged 45-65 years with acute or convalescent COVID-19.

The chain carries TRBV28 and TRBJ1-2; TRBD1 aligns across 12 bases. CDR1 is MDHEN and CDR2 is SYDVKM in the germline V gene. V was pared by 6 bases and J by 8 bases, with 25 bases of the junction left unmatched. This CDR3 is built from 20 residues. Here the CDR3 reads CASSRTAWGRGTGGPLGYTF. Written as DNA, the CDR3 is TGTGCCAGCAGCAGAACCGCCTGGGGCAGAGGGACAGGGGGCCCCCTAGGCTACACCTTC.

The J gene is TRBJ2-5, the V gene TRBV18; 7 bases line up with TRBD1. This CDR3 has 15 residues. The ends lost 4 bases at V and 0 bases at J; junction bases unmatched: 5. The germline gives CDR1 KGHSH, CDR2 LQKENI. The CDR3 protein is CASSLDRANQETQYF. The CDR3 nucleotides read TGTGCCAGCTCACTAGACAGGGCAAACCAAGAGACCCAGTACTTC.

This chain connects TRBV18 to TRBJ1-1; D is perhaps TRBD1 (6 bases). Looked up from germline, CDR1 is KGHSH and CDR2 is LQKENI. V lost 2 bases to trimming and J lost 0 bases, with 10 bases between them. The CDR3 is 15 residues long. This CDR3 is CASSPYGGVNTEAFF. The CDR3 DNA reads TGTGCCAGCTCACCATATGGGGGCGTGAACACTGAAGCTTTCTTT.

The V gene is TRBV27, the J gene TRBJ2-1, with D possibly being TRBD2 (7 bases). V shed 3 bases and J shed 7 bases, with 13 bases lying between them. CDR3 length: 14 residues. Germline values: CDR1 MNHEY, CDR2 SMNVEV (reference sequence). CDR3 nucleotide sequence: TGTGCCAGCAGTTTCGGGGGGCCTAGTAATGAGCAGTTCTTC. It yields the protein CASSFGGPSNEQFF.

This clone was counted once. The chain combines TRBV2 with TRBJ1-2; D gene uncertain. Germline V gene data show CDR1 as SNHLY and CDR2 as FYNNEI. There are 13 residues in the CDR3. The germline V and J ends were trimmed by 3 bases and 8 bases, with 13 bases remaining between them. CDR3 in amino acids: CASSETSRGGYTF. The CDR3 region has the DNA TGTGCCAGCAGTGAGACTTCACGCGGGGGCTACACCTTC.

The chain joins TRBV6-6 to TRBJ2-5; maybe TRBD1 (5 bases). This CDR3 is 14 amino acids long. Germline assignment: CDR1 MNHNY and CDR2 SVGAGI (reference sequence). The V end lost 4 bases, the J end lost 2 bases, and 11 bases lay between the germline ends. As DNA, the CDR3 is TGTGCCAGCAGTTTCCCGGACAAACAAGAGACCCAGTACTTC. It yields the protein CASSFPDKQETQYF.

The rearrangement uses TRBV5-4 and TRBJ2-7; 11 bases agree with TRBD2. From germline, CDR1 is SGHNT and CDR2 YYREEE (reference sequence). V lost 9 bases to trimming and J lost 5 bases; unmatched junction nucleotides: 7. There are 13 residues in the CDR3. CDR3 sequence reads: CATETSGINEQYF. CDR3 sequence (DNA): TGTGCCACCGAGACTAGCGGGATCAACGAGCAGTACTTC.

The chain couples TRBV5-4 to TRBJ2-5, with 16 bases fitting TRBD2. The CDR3 is made up of 16 amino acids. CDR1 SGHNT and CDR2 YYREEE come from the germline V gene (reference sequence). J gave up 9 bases and V 5 bases, and 10 bases lay outside the gene matches. Written as DNA, the CDR3 is TGTGCCAGCAGGTCAACCGGGACTAGCGGGAGGGTGTCCCAGTACTTC. It is translated as CASRSTGTSGRVSQYF.

The chain uses TRBV30 and TRBJ1-3; 7 bases map to TRBD1. The trim removed 3 bases at V and 2 bases at J, leaving 1 base unmatched. There are 13 residues in the CDR3. Germline V gene sequence: CDR1 GTSNPN, CDR2 SVGIG (reference sequence). The CDR3 nucleotides read TGTGCCTGGAGGACAGGGCCTGGAAACACCATATATTTT. Translated: CAWRTGPGNTIYF.

V and J are TRBV6-5 and TRBJ1-5; D gene uncertain. Germline V gene lookup returns CDR1 MNHEY and CDR2 SVGAGI. V lost 5 bases, J lost 0 bases, and 11 bases lay in between. This CDR3 is built from 15 residues. CDR3 amino acids: CASSPLAYSNQPQHF. The CDR3 DNA is TGTGCCAGCAGTCCGCTGGCTTATAGCAATCAGCCCCAGCATTTT.

This chain links TRBV6-5 with TRBJ1-4; the D gene is possibly TRBD1 (6 bases). Trimming removed 11 bases at V and 8 bases at J, with 12 bases between. In germline, CDR1 is MNHEY, CDR2 SVGAGI. The CDR3 extends over 11 amino acids. CDR3 protein: CAVSTGEKLFF. For the CDR3, the DNA is TGTGCCGTATCCACAGGGGAAAAACTGTTTTTT.

V usage is TRBV5-6 and J usage is TRBJ1-5; TRBD1 matches 9 bases. This CDR3 region has 14 residues. The trim removed 3 bases at V and 6 bases at J, leaving 4 bases unmatched. Per the germline V gene, CDR1 is SGHDT and CDR2 is YYEEEE. The CDR3 loop reads CASSSTGGGQPQHF. CDR3 sequence (DNA): TGTGCCAGCAGCTCAACAGGGGGCGGTCAGCCCCAGCATTTT.

The chain joins TRBV12-3 or TRBV12-4 to TRBJ2-7, with 8 bases aligning to TRBD1. CDR3 size: 12 residues. J gave up 4 bases and V 4 bases, and 0 bases lay outside the gene matches. CDR3 residues: CASSWDRYEQYF. The CDR3, as DNA: TGTGCCAGCAGTTGGGACAGGTACGAGCAGTACTTC.